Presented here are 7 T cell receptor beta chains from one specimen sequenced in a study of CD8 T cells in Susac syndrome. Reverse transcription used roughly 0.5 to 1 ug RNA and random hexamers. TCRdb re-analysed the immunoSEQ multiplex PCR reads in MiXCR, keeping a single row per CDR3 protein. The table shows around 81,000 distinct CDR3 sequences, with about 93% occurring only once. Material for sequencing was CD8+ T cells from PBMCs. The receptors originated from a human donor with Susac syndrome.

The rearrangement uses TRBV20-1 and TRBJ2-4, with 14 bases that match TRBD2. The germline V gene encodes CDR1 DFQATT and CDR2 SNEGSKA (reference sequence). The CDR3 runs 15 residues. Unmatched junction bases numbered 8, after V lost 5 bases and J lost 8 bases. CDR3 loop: CSARLAGGPFHIQYF. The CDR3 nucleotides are TGCAGTGCTCGACTAGCGGGAGGGCCCTTTCACATTCAGTACTTC.

CDR3 nucleotides: TGTGCCACCAGCAGAGGAGGCGGGAGACGGACCGGGGAGCTGTTTTTT. Translating it yields CATSRGGGRRTGELFF. The chain joins TRBV15 to TRBJ2-2; TRBD2 matches at 7 bases. Germline CDR1 and CDR2: LNHNV and YYDKDF (reference sequence). The ends lost 1 base at V and 5 bases at J; junction bases unmatched: 7. CDR3 length equals 16 residues.

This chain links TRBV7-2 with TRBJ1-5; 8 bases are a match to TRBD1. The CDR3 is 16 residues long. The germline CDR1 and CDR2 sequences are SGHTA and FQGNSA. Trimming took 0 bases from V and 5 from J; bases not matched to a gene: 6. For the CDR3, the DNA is TGTGCCAGCAGCTTAGCGGACAGGGTGCTTGATCAGCCCCAGCATTTT. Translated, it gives CASSLADRVLDQPQHF.

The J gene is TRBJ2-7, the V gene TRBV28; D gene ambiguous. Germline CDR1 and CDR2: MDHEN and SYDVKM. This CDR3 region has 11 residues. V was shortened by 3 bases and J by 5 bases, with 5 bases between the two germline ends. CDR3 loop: CASSFRDEQYF. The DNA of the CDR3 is TGTGCCAGCAGTTTTAGGGACGAGCAGTACTTC.

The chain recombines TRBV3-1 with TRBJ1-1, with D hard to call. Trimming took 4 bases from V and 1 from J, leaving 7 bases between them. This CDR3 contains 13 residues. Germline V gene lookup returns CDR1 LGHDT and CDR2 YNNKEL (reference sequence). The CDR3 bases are TGTGCCAGCAGCCGCTGGGGGAACACTGAAGCTTTCTTT. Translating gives CASSRWGNTEAFF.

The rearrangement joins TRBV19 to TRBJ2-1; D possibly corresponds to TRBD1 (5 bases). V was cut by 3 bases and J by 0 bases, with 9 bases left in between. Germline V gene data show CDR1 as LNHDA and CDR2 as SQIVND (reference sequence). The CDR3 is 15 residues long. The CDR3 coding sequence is TGTGCCAGTAGTATTGTAGGGGACTCCTACAATGAGCAGTTCTTC. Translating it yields CASSIVGDSYNEQFF. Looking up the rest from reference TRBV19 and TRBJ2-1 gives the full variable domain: DGGITQSPKYLFRKEGQNVTLSCEQNLNHDAMYWYRQDPGQGLRLIYYSQIVNDFQKGDIAEGYSVSREKKESFPLTVTSAQKNPTAFYLCASSIVGDSYNEQFFGPGTRLTVL.

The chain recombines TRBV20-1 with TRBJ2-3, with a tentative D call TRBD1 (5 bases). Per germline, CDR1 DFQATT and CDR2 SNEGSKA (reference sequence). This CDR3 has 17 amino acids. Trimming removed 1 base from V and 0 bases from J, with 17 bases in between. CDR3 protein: CSARVAGPHTSTDTQYF. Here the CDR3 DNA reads TGCAGTGCTAGAGTGGCAGGGCCTCACACTAGCACAGATACGCAGTATTTT.